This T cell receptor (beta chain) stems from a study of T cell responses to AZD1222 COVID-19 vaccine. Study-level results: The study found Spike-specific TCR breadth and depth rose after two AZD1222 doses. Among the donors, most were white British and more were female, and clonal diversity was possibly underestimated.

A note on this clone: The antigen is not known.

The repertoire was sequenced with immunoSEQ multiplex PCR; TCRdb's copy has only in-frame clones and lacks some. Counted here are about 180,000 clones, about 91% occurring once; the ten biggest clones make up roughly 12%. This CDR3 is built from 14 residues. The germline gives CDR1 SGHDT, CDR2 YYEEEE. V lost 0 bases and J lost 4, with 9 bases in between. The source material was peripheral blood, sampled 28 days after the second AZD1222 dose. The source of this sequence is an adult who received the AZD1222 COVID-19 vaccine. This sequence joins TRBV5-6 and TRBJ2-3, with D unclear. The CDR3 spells CASSLVSHPDTQYF. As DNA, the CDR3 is TGTGCCAGCAGCTTGGTTAGCCACCCAGATACGCAGTATTTT.